The present T cell receptor beta chain was sequenced within a study of blood T cell repertoires in COVID-19. Study information: Sources were T cells, B-cell-depleted T cells, or PBMCs; the material itself was cDNA or gDNA.

The table lists this clone with a count of one. Profiling relied on immunoSEQ multiplex PCR, and the TCRdb table lists in-frame clones only, not all of them. Counted here are about 160,000 clones, 80% occurring once; the ten biggest clones make up roughly 3.5%. Germline loops: CDR1 LGHDT, CDR2 YNNKEL (reference sequence). The V gene lost 0 bases and the J gene lost 7 bases, with 13 bases spanning the gap. This CDR3 has 15 amino acids. Sequencing was performed on PBMCs or T cells enriched from blood (not recorded which). J is TRBJ1-5 and V is TRBV3-1 (or the pseudogene TRBV3-2); no reliable D call. This clonotype originated in a woman in her fifties or sixties who had recovered from COVID-19. The CDR3 loop reads CASSQDIRVGQPQHF. CDR3 DNA sequence: TGTGCCAGCAGCCAAGACATCCGGGTTGGCCAGCCCCAGCATTTT.